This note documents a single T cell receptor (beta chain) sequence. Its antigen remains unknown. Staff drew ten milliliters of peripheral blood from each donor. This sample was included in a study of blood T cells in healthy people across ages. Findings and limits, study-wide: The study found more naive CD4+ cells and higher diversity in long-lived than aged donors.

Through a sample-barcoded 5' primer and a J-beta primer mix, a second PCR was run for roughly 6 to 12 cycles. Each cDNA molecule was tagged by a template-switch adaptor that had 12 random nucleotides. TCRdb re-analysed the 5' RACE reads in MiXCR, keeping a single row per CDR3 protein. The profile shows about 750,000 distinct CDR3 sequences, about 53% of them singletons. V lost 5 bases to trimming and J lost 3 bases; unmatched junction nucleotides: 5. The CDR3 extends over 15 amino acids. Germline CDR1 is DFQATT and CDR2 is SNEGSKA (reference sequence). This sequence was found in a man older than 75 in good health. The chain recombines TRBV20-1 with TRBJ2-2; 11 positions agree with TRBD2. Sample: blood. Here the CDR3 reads CSAGTSGGDTGELFF. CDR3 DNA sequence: TGCAGTGCTGGGACTAGCGGAGGGGACACCGGGGAGCTGTTTTTT.